Below, 20 T cell receptor beta chains from the same sample are listed, as sequenced in a study of shared T cell receptors in the human thymus. Sequencing was performed with immunoSEQ multiplex PCR; in TCRdb, only in-frame clones are kept and a portion is missing. The sample yields roughly 410,000 clones, 95% seen once. Material: thymocytes. These receptors all stem from a human donor.

This clone occurred once. The V call is TRBV19, the J call TRBJ2-7; D gene ambiguous. The V end lost 5 bases, the J end lost 7 bases, and 9 bases lay between the germline ends. CDR3 length equals 11 residues. Germline V lookup: CDR1 LNHDA, CDR2 SQIVND (reference sequence). CDR3 amino acids: CASSGAGEQYF. For the CDR3, the DNA is TGTGCCAGTAGTGGTGCAGGAGAGCAGTACTTC. The full variable domain, in which reference TRBV19 and TRBJ2-7 provide the parts outside the CDR3, is DGGITQSPKYLFRKEGQNVTLSCEQNLNHDAMYWYRQDPGQGLRLIYYSQIVNDFQKGDIAEGYSVSREKKESFPLTVTSAQKNPTAFYLCASSGAGEQYFGPGTRLTVT.

The chain joins TRBV6-5 to TRBJ2-7; D assignment may be TRBD1 or TRBD2 (5 bases each). The CDR3 sequence is 15 residues long. V gave up 5 bases and J gave up 2 bases, with 16 bases separating them. Germline V gene data show CDR1 as MNHEY and CDR2 as SVGAGI. In DNA, the CDR3 is TGTGCCAGCAGTGTTTCCGGGACCGTGACCTACGAGCAGTACTTC. Encoded protein: CASSVSGTVTYEQYF.

CDR3 amino acids: CASSFMGQGDRTYEQYF. The CDR3 DNA is TGTGCCAGCAGCTTTATGGGACAGGGGGACAGAACCTACGAGCAGTACTTC. The V gene is TRBV5-6, the J gene TRBJ2-7; 11 bases match TRBD1. J was trimmed by 2 bases and V by 2 bases; bases with no gene match: 9. The germline gives CDR1 SGHDT, CDR2 YYEEEE. The length of the CDR3 is 17 residues. Together with reference TRBV5-6 and TRBJ2-7, the CDR3 gives the full variable domain: DAGVTQSPTHLIKTRGQQVTLRCSPKSGHDTVSWYQQALGQGPQFIFQYYEEEERQRGNFPDRFSGHQFPNYSSELNVNALLLGDSALYLCASSFMGQGDRTYEQYFGPGTRLTVT.

This chain connects TRBV4-1 to TRBJ2-5, with a tentative D call TRBD1 (6 bases). Trimming removed 2 bases from V and 0 bases from J, with 19 bases in between. The CDR3 length is 18 residues. Per the germline V gene, CDR1 is MGHRA and CDR2 is YSYEKL. The CDR3 region has the DNA TGCGCCAGCAGCCAAAAACCCCCGGGACACTTGTACCAAGAGACCCAGTACTTC. Its protein is CASSQKPPGHLYQETQYF.

V is TRBV14 and J is TRBJ1-2, with a weak D call TRBD1 (5 bases). Trimming left V 9 bases short and J 2 bases short, with 10 bases between. Germline lookup yields CDR1 SGHDN and CDR2 FVKESK. This CDR3 contains 12 residues. The CDR3 DNA reads TGTGCCAGTAGGGGAAGGAACTATGGCTACACCTTC. It specifies CASRGRNYGYTF.

V gene TRBV7-3 combines with J gene TRBJ2-1; 7 bases fit TRBD2. The CDR3 runs 17 residues. V was clipped by 5 bases and J by 6 bases; unmatched bases: 16. Germline CDR1 is SGHTA and CDR2 is FQGTGA. This CDR3 reads CASSVNGRDRWRNEQFF. DNA of the CDR3: TGTGCCAGCAGCGTTAATGGGAGGGACCGCTGGCGCAATGAGCAGTTCTTC.

The CDR3 sequence: CASSLRGGARMNTEAFF. In nucleotides, the CDR3 is TGTGCCAGCAGTTTAAGAGGCGGGGCTCGTATGAACACTGAAGCTTTCTTT. The chain has TRBV28 and TRBJ1-1; perhaps TRBD1 as D (5 bases). The CDR3 length is 17 residues. Trimming removed 2 bases at V and 0 bases at J, with 16 bases between. Per the germline V gene, CDR1 is MDHEN and CDR2 is SYDVKM.

The chain has TRBV29-1 and TRBJ2-5, with 8 bases aligning to TRBD2. Germline V gene data show CDR1 as SQVTM and CDR2 as ANQGSEA. This CDR3 has 13 amino acids. J was trimmed by 3 bases and V by 6 bases; bases with no gene match: 6. CDR3 DNA: TGCAGCGTCCGATTTAGCGGGAAAGAGACCCAGTACTTC. As protein: CSVRFSGKETQYF.

The chain recombines TRBV19 with TRBJ2-2; 14 bases are shared with TRBD2. The germline gives CDR1 LNHDA, CDR2 SQIVND (reference sequence). The junction had 7 bases not matched to a gene; V was cut back by 7 bases and J by 3 bases. The CDR3 has 17 residues. This CDR3 reads CASTGTSGRFDTGELFF. The CDR3 bases are TGTGCCAGTACGGGGACTAGCGGGAGATTTGACACCGGGGAGCTGTTTTTT.

This clone was found once. This chain links TRBV5-6 with TRBJ2-7, with TRBD1 matching over 7 bases. The CDR3 length is 19 residues. Germline V gene lookup returns CDR1 SGHDT and CDR2 YYEEEE. V was pared by 0 bases and J by 2 bases, with 17 bases of the junction left unmatched. The DNA of the CDR3 is TGTGCCAGCAGCTTGGTGCCAGGGGGTCTAATGACCTTTCCCTACGAGCAGTACTTC. It codes for CASSLVPGGLMTFPYEQYF.

This clone has only one observation. The chain joins TRBV28 to TRBJ1-4, with 7 bases matching TRBD1. J gave up 5 bases and V 3 bases, and 15 bases lay outside the gene matches. The CDR3 spans 18 residues. From germline, CDR1 is MDHEN and CDR2 SYDVKM. The CDR3 loop reads CASSFGRGAQGKNEKLFF. For the CDR3, the DNA is TGTGCCAGCAGTTTTGGCAGGGGGGCGCAGGGGAAAAATGAAAAACTGTTTTTT.

This clone occurred once. The chain combines TRBV6-5 with TRBJ2-3; tentative D call: TRBD1 (6 bases). The CDR3 consists of 16 residues. V was clipped by 2 bases and J by 7 bases, with 19 bases between them. CDR1 and CDR2 from the germline V gene are MNHEY and SVGAGI. The CDR3 DNA is TGTGCCAGCAGTTACGGCGGACAGCTGCACAAGAATACGCAGTATTTT. It yields the protein CASSYGGQLHKNTQYF.

The chain uses TRBV5-4 and TRBJ1-3; D ambiguous. The V end lost 1 base, the J end lost 4 bases, and 15 bases lay between the germline ends. The CDR3 totals 16 residues. The germline V gene encodes CDR1 SGHNT and CDR2 YYREEE (reference sequence). In nucleotides, the CDR3 is TGTGCCAGCAGCTTGATCGTACGGATAGGGGGAAACACCATATATTTT. Protein product: CASSLIVRIGGNTIYF.

This chain uses TRBV7-9 with TRBJ2-5; TRBD2 agrees at 8 bases. Germline CDR1 reads SEHNR; CDR2 reads FQNEAQ (reference sequence). The CDR3 sequence is 16 residues long. V lost 3 bases, J lost 5 bases, and 11 bases stayed unmatched. The CDR3 nucleotides read TGTGCCAGCAGCTTGGGAACTAGCGGCATCGGGGAGACCCAGTACTTC. The encoded protein is CASSLGTSGIGETQYF. Complete variable domain (other parts from reference TRBV7-9 and TRBJ2-5): DTGVSQNPRHKITKRGQNVTFRCDPISEHNRLYWYRQTLGQGPEFLTYFQNEAQLEKSRLLSDRFSAERPKGSFSTLEIQRTEQGDSAMYLCASSLGTSGIGETQYFGPGTRLLVL.

The chain links TRBV5-1 to TRBJ2-7; 7 bases match TRBD2. The CDR3 consists of 17 residues. With 4 bases clipped from V and 4 bases from J, the junction kept 17 bases outside the gene matches. Germline assignment: CDR1 SGHRS and CDR2 YFSETQ. CDR3 residues: CASSKPQSGALLYEQYF. CDR3 in DNA: TGCGCCAGCAGCAAGCCTCAAAGCGGGGCACTATTGTACGAGCAGTACTTC.

V gene TRBV14 combines with J gene TRBJ1-5, with D perhaps TRBD1 (5 bases). Looked up from germline, CDR1 is SGHDN and CDR2 is FVKESK. The CDR3 is made up of 18 amino acids. V lost 2 bases to trimming and J lost 7 bases, with 24 bases between them. Written as DNA, the CDR3 is TGTGCCAGCAGCCAAAAAATGATGGGGCTGCGAAGATGGCAGCCCCAGCATTTT. Translation gives CASSQKMMGLRRWQPQHF.

V is TRBV7-9 and J is TRBJ1-5; no reliable D call. Trimming took off 4 bases at V and 0 bases at J, with 13 bases between the two ends. The CDR3 is made up of 16 amino acids. Germline lookup yields CDR1 SEHNR and CDR2 FQNEAQ (reference sequence). Here the CDR3 DNA reads TGTGCCAGCAGCTCGGGAAGACTATATAGCAATCAGCCCCAGCATTTT. It specifies CASSSGRLYSNQPQHF.

This chain links TRBV7-6 with TRBJ2-1, with 11 bases that match TRBD2. CDR3 length: 15 residues. The V segment lost 3 bases and the J segment 6 bases; nucleotides outside the gene matches: 4. Germline CDR1 reads SGHVS; CDR2 reads FNYEAQ. The CDR3 DNA reads as TGTGCCAGCAGCTTTGGACTAGCGGGCCTCAATGAGCAGTTCTTC. This sequence encodes CASSFGLAGLNEQFF.

This chain connects TRBV28 to TRBJ1-1; TRBD1 aligns across 7 bases. The CDR3 length is 15 residues. Germline values: CDR1 MDHEN, CDR2 SYDVKM. V lost 5 bases and J lost 6; bases outside the gene matches: 12. CDR3 sequence (DNA): TGTGCCAGCAGTCGCGGGAACAGGGGAGTGTCTGAAGCTTTCTTT. It codes for CASSRGNRGVSEAFF.

The chain joins TRBV14 to TRBJ2-5; D gene uncertain. The CDR3 spans 14 residues. Germline values: CDR1 SGHDN, CDR2 FVKESK. V was trimmed by 2 bases and J by 6 bases, leaving 13 bases between them. CDR3 bases: TGTGCCAGCAGCCAACACCGCCTTGGGAAGACCCAGTACTTC. As protein: CASSQHRLGKTQYF.